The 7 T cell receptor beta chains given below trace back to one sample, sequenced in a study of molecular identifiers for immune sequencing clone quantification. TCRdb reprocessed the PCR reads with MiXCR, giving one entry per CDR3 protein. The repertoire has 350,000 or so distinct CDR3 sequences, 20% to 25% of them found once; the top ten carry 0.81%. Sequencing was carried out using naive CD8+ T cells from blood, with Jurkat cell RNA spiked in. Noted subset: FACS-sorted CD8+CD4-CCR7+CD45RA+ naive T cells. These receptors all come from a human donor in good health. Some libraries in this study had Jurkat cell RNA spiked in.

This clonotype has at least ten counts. Written as DNA, the CDR3 is TGTGCCAGCTCACAGGACCCCCGGGGAGGGATAGACGAGCAGTACTTC. This encodes CASSQDPRGGIDEQYF. This chain uses TRBV18 with TRBJ2-7; 7 bases line up with TRBD2. The J segment lost 5 bases and the V segment lost 4 bases, leaving 14 bases of the junction unmatched. This CDR3 region has 16 residues. Germline V lookup: CDR1 KGHSH, CDR2 LQKENI.

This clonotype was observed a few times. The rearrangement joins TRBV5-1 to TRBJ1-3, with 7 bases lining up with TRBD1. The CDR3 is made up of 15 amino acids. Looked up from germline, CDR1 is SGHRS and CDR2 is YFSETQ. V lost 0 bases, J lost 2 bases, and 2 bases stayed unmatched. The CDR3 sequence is CASSLDRGPGNTIYF. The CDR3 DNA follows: TGCGCCAGCAGCTTGGACAGGGGACCTGGAAACACCATATATTTT.

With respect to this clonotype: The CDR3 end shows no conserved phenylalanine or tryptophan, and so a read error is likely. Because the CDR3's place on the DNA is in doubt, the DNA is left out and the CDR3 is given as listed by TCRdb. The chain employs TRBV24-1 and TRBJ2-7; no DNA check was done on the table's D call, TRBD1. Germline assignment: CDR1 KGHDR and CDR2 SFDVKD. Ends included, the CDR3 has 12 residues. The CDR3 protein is CATSDSGDEQCL.

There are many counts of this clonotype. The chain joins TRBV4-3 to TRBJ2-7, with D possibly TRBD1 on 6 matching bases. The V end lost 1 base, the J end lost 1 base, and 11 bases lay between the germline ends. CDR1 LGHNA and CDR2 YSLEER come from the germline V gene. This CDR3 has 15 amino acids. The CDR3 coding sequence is TGCGCCAGCAGCCAAGGGGTAGGGGGTTCCTACGAGCAGTACTTC. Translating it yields CASSQGVGGSYEQYF.

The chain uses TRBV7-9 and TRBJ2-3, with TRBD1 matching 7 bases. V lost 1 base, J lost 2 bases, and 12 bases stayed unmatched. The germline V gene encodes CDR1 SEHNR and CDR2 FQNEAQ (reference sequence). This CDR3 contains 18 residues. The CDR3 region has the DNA TGTGCCAGCAGCTTAGGCCCCCTTAAGGGGGCAACCACAGATACGCAGTATTTT. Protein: CASSLGPLKGATTDTQYF.

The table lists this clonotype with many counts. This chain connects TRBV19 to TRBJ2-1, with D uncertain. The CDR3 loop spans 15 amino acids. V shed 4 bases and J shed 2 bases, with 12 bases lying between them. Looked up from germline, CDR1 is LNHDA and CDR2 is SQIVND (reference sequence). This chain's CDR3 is CASSTTAPPYNEQFF. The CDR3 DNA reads TGTGCCAGTAGTACAACAGCGCCCCCCTACAATGAGCAGTTCTTC.

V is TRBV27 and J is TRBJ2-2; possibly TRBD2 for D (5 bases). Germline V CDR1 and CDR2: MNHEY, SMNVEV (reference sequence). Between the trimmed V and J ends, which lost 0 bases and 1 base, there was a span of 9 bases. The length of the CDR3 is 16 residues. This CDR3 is CASSLSPGGNTGELFF. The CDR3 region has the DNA TGTGCCAGCAGTTTATCGCCCGGAGGGAACACCGGGGAGCTGTTTTTT.